Below are 7 T cell receptor beta chains sequenced from a single sample in a study of blood T cell repertoires in COVID-19 (dated by TCRdb to the early 2020s). Library preparation used the immunoSEQ multiplex PCR assay. This is the immuneACCESS table as TCRdb keeps it, with only in-frame sequences that have V and J called. A part of the clones is gone; compared with another copy, unresolved V genes explain less than half, and the rest is unexplained. The sample data list about 360,000 clones, and about four fifths of these were observed just once. The ten largest clonotypes hold under 3% of the sample. Sequenced input: peripheral blood. These receptors came from a man aged 25-45 years with active or convalescent COVID-19.

V gene TRBV9 combines with J gene TRBJ2-7; 8 positions match TRBD1. Trimming at V came to 2 bases and at J to 1 base, leaving 11 bases not matched to a gene. This CDR3 has 17 amino acids. Germline-derived CDR1 and CDR2 are SGDLS and YYNGEE. CDR3 nucleotide sequence: TGTGCCAGCAGCGTGCCTCGGGCGGGACAGGATTCCTACGAGCAGTACTTC. It specifies CASSVPRAGQDSYEQYF.

The CDR3 region is CASRAETYSNQPQHF. CDR3 nucleotides: TGTGCCAGTAGGGCAGAGACTTATAGCAATCAGCCCCAGCATTTT. V usage is TRBV19 and J usage is TRBJ1-5; D gene uncertain. This CDR3 has 15 amino acids. Trimming removed 6 bases from V and 0 bases from J, with 12 bases in between. The V gene's germline CDR1 is LNHDA and CDR2 SQIVND (reference sequence).

The chain has TRBV6-1 and TRBJ2-5; 10 bases map to TRBD1. Trimming at V came to 4 bases and at J to 5 bases, leaving 10 bases not matched to a gene. CDR1 is MNHNS and CDR2 is SASEGT in the germline V gene. The CDR3 consists of 16 residues. CDR3 in DNA: TGTGCCAGCAGTGGAGGGGGACAGGGGACCCACGAGACCCAGTACTTC. Its protein is CASSGGGQGTHETQYF.

J is TRBJ2-7 and V is TRBV27; D is possibly TRBD1 (6 bases). This CDR3 has 15 amino acids. Germline CDR1 MNHEY, CDR2 SMNVEV (reference sequence). V shed 1 base and J shed 2 bases, with 12 bases lying between them. In DNA form, the CDR3 reads TGTGCCAGCAGTTTATTGGGGGCATTTGCCTACGAGCAGTACTTC. Translated, it gives CASSLLGAFAYEQYF.

In the case of this clone: This specimen includes other DNA sequences encoding the same CDR3. The chain joins TRBV3-1 (or the pseudogene TRBV3-2) to TRBJ1-5; 8 positions match TRBD1. V trimming: 4 bases; J trimming: 6 bases; junction bases outside the gene matches: 5. Germline V gene sequence: CDR1 LGHDT, CDR2 YNNKEL (reference sequence). The CDR3 length is 14 residues. The CDR3 bases are TGTGCCAGCAGCCTAGGACAGGGATCTCAGCCCCAGCATTTT. Its protein is CASSLGQGSQPQHF.

This clone came up once. The rearrangement links TRBV19 to TRBJ1-5; 9 positions match TRBD1. The junction had 9 bases not matched to a gene; V was cut back by 5 bases and J by 7 bases. CDR1 is LNHDA, CDR2 SQIVND, per germline (reference sequence). The CDR3 totals 15 residues. CDR3 in amino acids: CASSHDRGAWQPQHF. The CDR3 nucleotides read TGTGCCAGTAGTCACGACAGGGGGGCTTGGCAGCCCCAGCATTTT.

For this clone: Other DNA sequences in the sample encode the same CDR3. This chain connects TRBV7-2 to TRBJ2-3; TRBD2 is a possible D gene (5 bases). The CDR3 is 15 amino acids. The V and J ends lost 1 base and 3 bases respectively, with 11 bases between them. Germline CDR1 and CDR2: SGHTA and FQGNSA. The CDR3 spells CASSLVSGGTDTQYF. DNA for the CDR3: TGTGCCAGCAGCTTAGTATCAGGAGGAACAGATACGCAGTATTTT.